The 4 T cell receptor beta chains in this list originate from one sample, sequenced in a study of graft-versus-host responses after intestinal transplantation. No antigens are known for them. Assay: immunoSEQ multiplex PCR; the TCRdb copy retains only in-frame clones and omits some. The sample records 100,000 to 140,000 clones, roughly 89% being singletons. The source material was unstimulated CD4+ T cells sorted from spleen or lymph node cells, sampled before transplant. These receptors all stem from a human donor who was the organ donor for an intestinal transplant.

CDR3 protein: CASSPRTAGANVLTF. The CDR3, as DNA: TGTGCCAGCAGCCCCAGGACAGCAGGGGCCAACGTCCTGACTTTC. The chain is built from TRBV7-9 and TRBJ2-6; weak D call: TRBD1 (6 bases). The CDR3 runs to 15 residues. Germline V CDR1 and CDR2: SEHNR, FQNEAQ (reference sequence). Trimming left V 5 bases short and J 4 bases short, with 12 bases between. Full variable domain (rest looked up from reference TRBV7-9 and TRBJ2-6): DTGVSQNPRHKITKRGQNVTFRCDPISEHNRLYWYRQTLGQGPEFLTYFQNEAQLEKSRLLSDRFSAERPKGSFSTLEIQRTEQGDSAMYLCASSPRTAGANVLTFGAGSRLTVL.

The chain combines TRBV30 with TRBJ1-1, with 11 positions matching TRBD1. Germline CDR1 and CDR2: GTSNPN and SVGIG (reference sequence). With 3 bases clipped from V and 4 bases from J, the junction kept 4 bases outside the gene matches. The CDR3 loop spans 14 amino acids. The CDR3 DNA follows: TGTGCCTGGAGATTTGGGACAGGGGGCACTGAAGCTTTCTTT. Its translation: CAWRFGTGGTEAFF.

This chain connects TRBV10-3 to TRBJ2-1; 8 nucleotides match TRBD2. From germline, CDR1 is ENHRY and CDR2 SYGVKD. The V and J ends lost 3 bases and 9 bases, in that order; junction bases with no gene match: 10. There are 15 residues in the CDR3. The DNA for the CDR3 is TGTGCCATCAGTGACCCGACTAGCGCCCTAGGTGAGCAGTTCTTC. Translated: CAISDPTSALGEQFF.

This clone was counted a few times. V is TRBV4-1 and J is TRBJ1-3, with 8 bases that match TRBD1. V gave up 1 base and J gave up 4 bases; unmatched junction bases: 6. Germline V gene lookup returns CDR1 MGHRA and CDR2 YSYEKL. The CDR3 covers 16 residues. This CDR3 is CASSQVQGARGNTIYF. CDR3 nucleotides: TGCGCCAGCAGCCAAGTCCAGGGGGCGCGGGGAAACACCATATATTTT.